This T cell receptor beta chain was sequenced during a study of shared T cell receptors in the human thymus. Measured with immunoSEQ multiplex PCR; TCRdb has only the in-frame clones, and not every one. Seen here are hundreds of thousands of clones, around nine tenths observed once, and the top ten hold 0.01%. The CDR3 is 16 amino acids. The germline V gene has CDR1 MDHEN and CDR2 SYDVKM. With V trimmed by 2 bases and J by 2 bases, 4 bases remained unmatched. These data are also associated with another study on human thymus T cells.

The specimen was thymocytes. This chain uses TRBV28 with TRBJ2-1; 9 bases fit TRBD1. This clonotype originated in a boy under two years old with a congenital heart defect. CDR3 DNA sequence: TGTGCCAGCAGTTTACTCCGGGACAGGGCCTACAATGAGCAGTTCTTC. This codes for CASSLLRDRAYNEQFF. Full variable domain (remainder filled in from reference TRBV28 and TRBJ2-1): DVKVTQSSRYLVKRTGEKVFLECVQDMDHENMFWYRQDPGLGLRLIYFSYDVKMKEKGDIPEGYSVSREKKERFSLILESASTNQTSMYLCASSLLRDRAYNEQFFGPGTRLTVL.